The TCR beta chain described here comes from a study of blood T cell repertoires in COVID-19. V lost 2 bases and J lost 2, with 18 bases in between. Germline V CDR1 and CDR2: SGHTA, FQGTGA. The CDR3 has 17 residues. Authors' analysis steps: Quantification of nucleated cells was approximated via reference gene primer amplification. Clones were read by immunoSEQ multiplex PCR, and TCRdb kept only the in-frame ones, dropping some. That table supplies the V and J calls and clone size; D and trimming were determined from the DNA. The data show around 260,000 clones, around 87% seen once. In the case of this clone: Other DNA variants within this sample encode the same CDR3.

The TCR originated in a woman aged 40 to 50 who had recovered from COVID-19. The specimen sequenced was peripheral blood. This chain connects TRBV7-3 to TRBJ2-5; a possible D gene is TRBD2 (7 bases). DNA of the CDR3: TGTGCCAGCAGCTTAGGGGGGGGCGGGGCAGATCAAGAGACCCAGTACTTC. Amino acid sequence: CASSLGGGGADQETQYF.